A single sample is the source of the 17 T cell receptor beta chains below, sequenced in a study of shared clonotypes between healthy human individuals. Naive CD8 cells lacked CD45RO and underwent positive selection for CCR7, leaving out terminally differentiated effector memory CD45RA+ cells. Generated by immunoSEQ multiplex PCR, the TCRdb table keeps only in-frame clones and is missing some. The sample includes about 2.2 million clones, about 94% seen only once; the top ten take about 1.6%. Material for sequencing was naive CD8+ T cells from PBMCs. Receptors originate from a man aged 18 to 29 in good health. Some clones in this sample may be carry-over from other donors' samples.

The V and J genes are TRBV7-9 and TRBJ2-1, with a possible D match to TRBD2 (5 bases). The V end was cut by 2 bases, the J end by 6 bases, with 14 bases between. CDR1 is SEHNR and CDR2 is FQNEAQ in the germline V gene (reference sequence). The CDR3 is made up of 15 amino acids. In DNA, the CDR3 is TGTGCCAGCAGCTTAAGGGCGGGTAGCCCCAATGAGCAGTTCTTC. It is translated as CASSLRAGSPNEQFF. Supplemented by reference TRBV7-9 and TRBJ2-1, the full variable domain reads DTGVSQNPRHKITKRGQNVTFRCDPISEHNRLYWYRQTLGQGPEFLTYFQNEAQLEKSRLLSDRFSAERPKGSFSTLEIQRTEQGDSAMYLCASSLRAGSPNEQFFGPGTRLTVL.

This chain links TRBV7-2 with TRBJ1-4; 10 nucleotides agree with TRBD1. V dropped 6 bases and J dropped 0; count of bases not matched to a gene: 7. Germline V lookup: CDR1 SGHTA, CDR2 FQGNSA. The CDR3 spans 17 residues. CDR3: CASSSDRGRATNEKLFF. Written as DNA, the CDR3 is TGTGCCAGCAGTTCTGACAGGGGGCGAGCAACTAATGAAAAACTGTTTTTT. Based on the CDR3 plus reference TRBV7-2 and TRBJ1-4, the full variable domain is GAGVSQSPSNKVTEKGKDVELRCDPISGHTALYWYRQSLGQGLEFLIYFQGNSAPDKSGLPSDRFSAERTGGSVSTLTIQRTQQEDSAVYLCASSSDRGRATNEKLFFGSGTQLSVL.

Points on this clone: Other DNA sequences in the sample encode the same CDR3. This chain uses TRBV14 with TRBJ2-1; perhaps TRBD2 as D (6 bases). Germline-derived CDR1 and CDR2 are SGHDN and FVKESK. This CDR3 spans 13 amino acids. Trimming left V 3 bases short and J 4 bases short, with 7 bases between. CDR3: CASSQAGYNEQFF. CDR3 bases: TGTGCCAGCAGCCAGGCGGGGTACAATGAGCAGTTCTTC. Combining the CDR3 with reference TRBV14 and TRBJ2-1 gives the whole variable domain EAGVTQFPSHSVIEKGQTVTLRCDPISGHDNLYWYRRVMGKEIKFLLHFVKESKQDESGMPNNRFLAERTGGTYSTLKVQPAELEDSGVYFCASSQAGYNEQFFGPGTRLTVL.

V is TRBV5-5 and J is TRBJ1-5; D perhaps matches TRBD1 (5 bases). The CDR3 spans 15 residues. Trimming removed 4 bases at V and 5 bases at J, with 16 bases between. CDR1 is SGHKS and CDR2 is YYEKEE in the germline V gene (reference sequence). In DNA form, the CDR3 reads TGTGCCAGCAGCATAGACAGTGGGGGTTATCAGCCCCAGCATTTT. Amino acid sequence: CASSIDSGGYQPQHF.

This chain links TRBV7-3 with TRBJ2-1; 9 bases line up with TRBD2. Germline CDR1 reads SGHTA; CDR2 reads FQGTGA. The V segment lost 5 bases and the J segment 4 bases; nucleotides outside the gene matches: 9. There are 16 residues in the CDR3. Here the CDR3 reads CASSPESGRIYNEQFF. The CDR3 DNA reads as TGTGCCAGCAGCCCAGAGAGCGGGAGGATTTACAATGAGCAGTTCTTC.

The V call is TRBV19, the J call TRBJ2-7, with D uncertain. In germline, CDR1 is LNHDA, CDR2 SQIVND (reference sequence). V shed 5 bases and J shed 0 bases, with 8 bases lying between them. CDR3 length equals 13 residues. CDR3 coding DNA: TGTGCCAGTAGTGAGCCGTTCTCCTACGAGCAGTACTTC. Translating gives CASSEPFSYEQYF.

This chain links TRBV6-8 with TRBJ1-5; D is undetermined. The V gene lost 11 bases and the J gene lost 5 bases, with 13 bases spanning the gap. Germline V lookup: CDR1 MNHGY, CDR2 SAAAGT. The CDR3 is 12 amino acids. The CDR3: CASYEEDQPQHF. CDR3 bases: TGTGCCTCCTACGAGGAAGATCAGCCCCAGCATTTT.

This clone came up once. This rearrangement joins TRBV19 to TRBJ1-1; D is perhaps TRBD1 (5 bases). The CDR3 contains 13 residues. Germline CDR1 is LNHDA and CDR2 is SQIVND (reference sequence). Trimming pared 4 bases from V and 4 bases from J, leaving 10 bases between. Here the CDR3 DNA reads TGTGCCAGTAGTAGTTGGGGGGTCACTGAAGCTTTCTTT. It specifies CASSSWGVTEAFF.

CDR3 region: CASSIDAENTEAFF. The CDR3 bases are TGTGCCAGTAGTATAGACGCGGAGAACACTGAAGCTTTCTTT. This chain uses TRBV19 with TRBJ1-1; D ambiguous. Germline lookup yields CDR1 LNHDA and CDR2 SQIVND (reference sequence). There are 14 residues in the CDR3. The ends were cut back, 0 bases at V and 1 base at J, with 6 bases in the middle.

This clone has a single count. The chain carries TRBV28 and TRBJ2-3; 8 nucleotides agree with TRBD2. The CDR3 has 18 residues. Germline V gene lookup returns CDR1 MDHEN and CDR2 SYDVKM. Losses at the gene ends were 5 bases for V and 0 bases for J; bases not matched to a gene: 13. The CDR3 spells CASSGLRVREASTDTQYF. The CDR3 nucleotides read TGTGCCAGCAGTGGTCTGCGGGTGCGGGAGGCCAGCACAGATACGCAGTATTTT.

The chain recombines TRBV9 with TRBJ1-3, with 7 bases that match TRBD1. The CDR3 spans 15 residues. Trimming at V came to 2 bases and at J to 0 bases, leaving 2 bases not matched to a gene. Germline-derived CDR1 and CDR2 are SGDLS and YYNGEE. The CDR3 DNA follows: TGTGCCAGCAGCGTTAGGACAGGCTCTGGAAACACCATATATTTT. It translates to CASSVRTGSGNTIYF. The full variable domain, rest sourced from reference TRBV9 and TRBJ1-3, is DSGVTQTPKHLITATGQRVTLRCSPRSGDLSVYWYQQSLDQGLQFLIQYYNGEERAKGNILERFSAQQFPDLHSELNLSSLELGDSALYFCASSVRTGSGNTIYFGEGSWLTVV.

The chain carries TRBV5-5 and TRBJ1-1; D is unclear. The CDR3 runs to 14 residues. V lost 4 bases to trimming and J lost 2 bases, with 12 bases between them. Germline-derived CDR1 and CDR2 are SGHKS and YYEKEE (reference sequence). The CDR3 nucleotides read TGTGCCAGCAGCGCGGGTCGAGGAAACACTGAAGCTTTCTTT. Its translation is CASSAGRGNTEAFF.

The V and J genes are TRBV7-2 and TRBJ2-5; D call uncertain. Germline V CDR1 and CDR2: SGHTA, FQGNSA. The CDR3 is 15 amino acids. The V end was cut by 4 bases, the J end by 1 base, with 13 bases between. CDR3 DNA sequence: TGTGCCAGCAGCTCCATCCGACACATCCAAGAGACCCAGTACTTC. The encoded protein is CASSSIRHIQETQYF.

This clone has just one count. The CDR3 nucleotides read TGTGCCAGTAGTATAGATGACACAGGGACCTACGAGCAGTACTTC. Translated: CASSIDDTGTYEQYF. This chain joins TRBV19 and TRBJ2-7, with D perhaps matching TRBD1 (6 bases). This CDR3 spans 15 amino acids. Trimming removed 0 bases at V and 2 bases at J, with 11 bases between. Germline-derived CDR1 and CDR2 are LNHDA and SQIVND (reference sequence).

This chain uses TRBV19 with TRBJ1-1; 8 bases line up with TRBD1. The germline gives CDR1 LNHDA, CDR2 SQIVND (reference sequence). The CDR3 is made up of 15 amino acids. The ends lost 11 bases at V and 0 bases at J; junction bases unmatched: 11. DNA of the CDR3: TGTGCCGCAAGAGACAGGGGACCTATGAACACTGAAGCTTTCTTT. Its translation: CAARDRGPMNTEAFF.

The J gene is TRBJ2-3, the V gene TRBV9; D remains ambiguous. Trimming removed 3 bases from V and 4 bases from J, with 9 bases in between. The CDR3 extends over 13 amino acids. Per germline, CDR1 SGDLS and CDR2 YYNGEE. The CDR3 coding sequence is TGTGCCAGCAGCGAGTGGGCGGCAGATACGCAGTATTTT. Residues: CASSEWAADTQYF.

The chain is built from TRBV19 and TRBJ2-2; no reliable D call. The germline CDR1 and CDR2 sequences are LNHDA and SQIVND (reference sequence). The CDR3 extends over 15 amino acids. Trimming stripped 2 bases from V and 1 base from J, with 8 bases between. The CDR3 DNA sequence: TGTGCCAGTAGTATAAGCCATGAGAACACCGGGGAGCTGTTTTTT. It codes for CASSISHENTGELFF.